Listed here are 32 T cell receptor beta chains from one sample, sequenced in a study of shared clonotypes between healthy human individuals. Naivety among CD8 cells was defined by CD45RO negativity and positive CCR7 selection, thereby excluding terminally differentiated effector memory CD45RA+ cells. The protocol was immunoSEQ multiplex PCR, while the TCRdb copy is restricted to in-frame clones and leaves out a portion. Of hundreds of thousands of clones listed, approximately 95% are singletons. The sequenced material came from naive CD8+ T cells sorted from blood. These receptors all stem from a woman in her twenties or thirties in good health.

The chain links TRBV13 to TRBJ1-1; D not certain. Between the trimmed V and J ends, which lost 5 bases and 8 bases, there was a span of 9 bases. Germline V gene data show CDR1 as PRHDT and CDR2 as FYEKMQ (reference sequence). This CDR3 is built from 11 residues. The CDR3, as DNA: TGTGCCAGCAGCCCTGGCAGAGAAGCTTTCTTT. Protein: CASSPGREAFF.

This clone was seen a few times. The chain joins TRBV13 to TRBJ2-7; possible D gene TRBD1, 6 bases. The CDR3 contains 14 residues. CDR1 is PRHDT and CDR2 is FYEKMQ in the germline V gene (reference sequence). The V gene lost 2 bases and the J gene lost 2 bases, with 10 bases spanning the gap. The CDR3 protein is CASSLMDSPYEQYF. CDR3 in DNA: TGTGCCAGCAGCTTAATGGACAGCCCCTACGAGCAGTACTTC.

The rearrangement links TRBV6-1 to TRBJ2-7; possibly TRBD1 for D (6 bases). The CDR3 contains 14 residues. CDR1 is MNHNS and CDR2 is SASEGT in the germline V gene. The V end was cut by 3 bases, the J end by 3 bases, with 12 bases between. The CDR3 sequence is CASSDNRDNYEQYF. As DNA, the CDR3 is TGTGCCAGCAGTGACAACCGGGACAACTACGAGCAGTACTTC.

With regard to this clone: The identical CDR3 is also encoded by other nucleotide sequences in the sample. The chain links TRBV9 to TRBJ2-7, with 10 bases matching TRBD2. The V gene's germline CDR1 is SGDLS and CDR2 YYNGEE. Trimming at V came to 0 bases and at J to 1 base, leaving 1 base not matched to a gene. The CDR3 spans 15 residues. This chain's CDR3 is CASSVEGLASYEQYF. The CDR3 DNA reads as TGTGCCAGCAGCGTAGAGGGACTAGCGTCCTACGAGCAGTACTTC.

The chain carries TRBV7-8 and TRBJ2-1; a weak D match, TRBD1 (5 bases). Trimming removed 5 bases at V and 0 bases at J, with 17 bases between. CDR1 is SGHVS, CDR2 FQNEAQ, per germline. CDR3 length: 17 residues. The CDR3 bases are TGTGCCAGCAGCGTAGGGGCCGCGGTCGGCTCCTACAATGAGCAGTTCTTC. It codes for CASSVGAAVGSYNEQFF.

The chain employs TRBV7-9 and TRBJ2-1; tentative D call: TRBD1 (6 bases). Germline V gives CDR1 SEHNR, CDR2 FQNEAQ (reference sequence). The CDR3 extends over 11 amino acids. Trimming pared 6 bases from V and 8 bases from J, leaving 8 bases between. The CDR3 region has the DNA TGTGCCAGCAGTTACAGGGATGAGCAGTTCTTC. Translation: CASSYRDEQFF.

V usage is TRBV7-8 and J usage is TRBJ2-7, with 13 bases fitting TRBD2. This CDR3 comprises 16 residues. Per germline, CDR1 SGHVS and CDR2 FQNEAQ. V trimming: 1 base; J trimming: 7 bases; junction bases outside the gene matches: 7. The CDR3 here is CASSLEGLAGVDEQYF. In nucleotides, the CDR3 is TGTGCCAGCAGCTTAGAAGGACTAGCGGGAGTTGATGAGCAGTACTTC.

This chain connects TRBV13 to TRBJ2-3; 9 bases are a match to TRBD2. The CDR3 contains 16 residues. Germline V gene lookup returns CDR1 PRHDT and CDR2 FYEKMQ (reference sequence). The J segment lost 0 bases and the V segment lost 5 bases, leaving 6 bases of the junction unmatched. This chain's CDR3 is CASSPPGTSSTDTQYF. The DNA for the CDR3 is TGTGCCAGCAGCCCCCCCGGGACTAGCAGCACAGATACGCAGTATTTT.

V gene TRBV28 combines with J gene TRBJ2-7; 9 nucleotides align to TRBD2. J was trimmed by 6 bases and V by 2 bases; bases with no gene match: 11. In germline, CDR1 is MDHEN, CDR2 SYDVKM. The CDR3 has 16 amino acids. CDR3 amino acids: CASSLLTSGRVPEQYF. In nucleotides, the CDR3 is TGTGCCAGCAGTTTACTGACTAGCGGAAGGGTACCCGAGCAGTACTTC. Drawing the rest from reference TRBV28 and TRBJ2-7, the complete variable domain is DVKVTQSSRYLVKRTGEKVFLECVQDMDHENMFWYRQDPGLGLRLIYFSYDVKMKEKGDIPEGYSVSREKKERFSLILESASTNQTSMYLCASSLLTSGRVPEQYFGPGTRLTVT.

This rearrangement joins TRBV28 to TRBJ2-7; TRBD2 matches 12 bases. J was trimmed by 4 bases and V by 6 bases; bases with no gene match: 13. This CDR3 has 17 amino acids. CDR1 MDHEN and CDR2 SYDVKM come from the germline V gene. The CDR3 reads CASSSLLAGGNPYEQYF. In nucleotides, the CDR3 is TGTGCCAGCAGCTCCCTACTAGCGGGAGGTAACCCGTACGAGCAGTACTTC.

The table lists this clone with a count of one. For the CDR3, the DNA is TGTGCCAGCAGTCCCGGGGTAGCGGGTCACGAGCAGTACTTC. This codes for CASSPGVAGHEQYF. The V and J genes are TRBV27 and TRBJ2-7, with 7 positions matching TRBD2. The CDR3 runs to 14 residues. With V trimmed by 5 bases and J by 5 bases, 9 bases remained unmatched. CDR1 is MNHEY and CDR2 is SMNVEV in the germline V gene (reference sequence).

The chain links TRBV29-1 to TRBJ2-7, with D uncertain. Germline-derived CDR1 and CDR2 are SQVTM and ANQGSEA. The CDR3 spans 13 residues. V was shortened by 0 bases and J by 5 bases, with 11 bases between the two germline ends. In DNA, the CDR3 is TGCAGCGTTGAAGACCCTCCCGATGACGAGCAGTACTTC. It codes for CSVEDPPDDEQYF.

The chain links TRBV28 to TRBJ1-1; 8 bases fit TRBD1. The V gene's germline CDR1 is MDHEN and CDR2 SYDVKM. The V gene end was trimmed by 3 bases and the J gene end by 13 bases; junction bases not matched to a gene: 10. The CDR3 is made up of 13 amino acids. CDR3 in amino acids: CASSLSTGDFDFF. As DNA, the CDR3 is TGTGCCAGCAGTTTGTCGACAGGGGATTTTGATTTCTTT.

The chain has TRBV10-3 and TRBJ1-5; 8 bases match TRBD1. This CDR3 has 13 amino acids. J was trimmed by 4 bases and V by 8 bases; bases with no gene match: 4. Per the germline V gene, CDR1 is ENHRY and CDR2 is SYGVKD. CDR3 protein: CAIGQGLNQPQHF. In DNA, the CDR3 is TGTGCCATCGGACAGGGCCTTAATCAGCCCCAGCATTTT.

The genes are TRBV5-4 and TRBJ2-1, with unresolved D. This CDR3 contains 13 residues. Germline CDR1 reads SGHNT; CDR2 reads YYREEE (reference sequence). With 0 bases removed from V and 8 bases from J, the gap between germline ends came to 9 bases. The CDR3 sequence is CASSLAGSYEQFF. In nucleotides, the CDR3 is TGTGCCAGCAGCTTGGCCGGGTCGTATGAGCAGTTCTTC. The entire variable domain, with the rest obtained from reference TRBV5-4 and TRBJ2-1, is as follows: ETGVTQSPTHLIKTRGQQVTLRCSSQSGHNTVSWYQQALGQGPQFIFQYYREEENGRGNFPPRFSGLQFPNYSSELNVNALELDDSALYLCASSLAGSYEQFFGPGTRLTVL.

The chain couples TRBV7-6 to TRBJ1-2; 9 nucleotides line up with TRBD1. This CDR3 spans 15 amino acids. In germline, CDR1 is SGHVS, CDR2 FNYEAQ. J was trimmed by 5 bases and V by 5 bases; bases with no gene match: 9. The CDR3 loop reads CASSLSGTGFYGYTF. DNA for the CDR3: TGTGCCAGCAGCCTTTCCGGGACAGGGTTTTATGGCTACACCTTC.

This rearrangement joins TRBV5-4 to TRBJ1-2, with 11 bases fitting TRBD1. Germline CDR1 SGHNT, CDR2 YYREEE (reference sequence). Trimming removed 3 bases from V and 13 bases from J; junction bases left unmatched: 8. The CDR3 is made up of 13 amino acids. The CDR3 reads CASSWTGGETGTF. CDR3 DNA sequence: TGTGCCAGCAGCTGGACAGGGGGCGAAACGGGCACCTTC. The variable domain in full, with the rest retrieved from reference TRBV5-4 and TRBJ1-2, is ETGVTQSPTHLIKTRGQQVTLRCSSQSGHNTVSWYQQALGQGPQFIFQYYREEENGRGNFPPRFSGLQFPNYSSELNVNALELDDSALYLCASSWTGGETGTFGSGTRLTVV.

The gene calls are TRBV19 and TRBJ1-2, with D possibly matching TRBD1 (5 bases). This CDR3 comprises 15 residues. Germline CDR1 reads LNHDA; CDR2 reads SQIVND (reference sequence). The V and J ends lost 8 bases and 4 bases respectively, with 20 bases between them. CDR3 DNA: TGTGCCAGTGACGACGGACATTCACCCTTCTATGGCTACACCTTC. This codes for CASDDGHSPFYGYTF.

The rearrangement links TRBV7-9 to TRBJ1-4; tentative D call: TRBD1 (5 bases). Germline CDR1 is SEHNR and CDR2 is FQNEAQ (reference sequence). This CDR3 spans 14 amino acids. V shed 5 bases and J shed 5 bases, with 12 bases lying between them. CDR3 DNA: TGTGCCAGCAGCGTGACAGATACCAATGAAAAACTGTTTTTT. It codes for CASSVTDTNEKLFF.

The chain uses TRBV7-9 and TRBJ2-7; TRBD1 matches 7 bases. The CDR3 spans 14 residues. Per the germline V gene, CDR1 is SEHNR and CDR2 is FQNEAQ (reference sequence). The J segment lost 0 bases and the V segment lost 7 bases, leaving 6 bases of the junction unmatched. CDR3 in amino acids: CASTKTGSSYEQYF. The CDR3 DNA follows: TGTGCCAGCACCAAGACAGGGAGCTCCTACGAGCAGTACTTC.

The V gene is TRBV2, the J gene TRBJ1-1; the match to TRBD1 covers 10 bases. CDR1 and CDR2 (germline): SNHLY, FYNNEI. The CDR3 is 16 residues long. Germline trimming cut 6 bases from V and 6 bases from J; bases unmatched to any gene: 13. CDR3 in DNA: TGTGCCAGCAGAGACGCCGGGACAGGGGTTTTGGCTGAAGCTTTCTTT. The encoded protein is CASRDAGTGVLAEAFF.

J is TRBJ2-7 and V is TRBV28; TRBD2 agrees at 7 bases. V shed 2 bases and J 0 bases; nucleotides not matched to a gene: 7. The CDR3 spans 16 residues. CDR1 is MDHEN and CDR2 is SYDVKM in the germline V gene. The chain's CDR3 is CASSLSKLALSYEQYF. The DNA for the CDR3 is TGTGCCAGCAGTTTAAGTAAACTAGCGCTCTCCTACGAGCAGTACTTC.

The J gene is TRBJ1-2, the V gene TRBV5-5; no clear D. The V gene lost 2 bases and the J gene lost 2 bases, with 7 bases spanning the gap. The CDR3 loop spans 13 amino acids. From germline, CDR1 is SGHKS and CDR2 YYEKEE (reference sequence). CDR3 amino acids: CASSLPFNYGYTF. For the CDR3, the DNA is TGTGCCAGCAGCTTACCCTTCAACTATGGCTACACCTTC.

The CDR3 protein is CASSFLYQREFRETQYF. As DNA, the CDR3 is TGTGCCAGCAGTTTTCTTTATCAGCGGGAGTTTCGAGAGACCCAGTACTTC. This sequence joins TRBV27 and TRBJ2-5; 8 bases match TRBD2. Germline loops: CDR1 MNHEY, CDR2 SMNVEV (reference sequence). Germline trimming cut 3 bases from V and 4 bases from J; bases unmatched to any gene: 13. The CDR3 loop spans 17 amino acids.

The gene calls are TRBV27 and TRBJ2-2; 12 nucleotides line up with TRBD2. Germline trimming cut 5 bases from V and 7 bases from J; bases unmatched to any gene: 5. Germline CDR1 and CDR2: MNHEY and SMNVEV (reference sequence). The CDR3 loop spans 15 amino acids. CDR3 sequence reads: CASSPGLAGIGELFF. DNA of the CDR3: TGTGCCAGCAGTCCTGGACTAGCGGGAATCGGGGAGCTGTTTTTT.

This chain uses TRBV27 with TRBJ2-7; 7 nucleotides align to TRBD1. The germline gives CDR1 MNHEY, CDR2 SMNVEV (reference sequence). V trimming: 4 bases; J trimming: 4 bases; junction bases outside the gene matches: 10. This CDR3 is 15 amino acids long. In DNA form, the CDR3 reads TGTGCCAGCAGTTCGACCGGGACAGAGATATACGAGCAGTACTTC. It is translated as CASSSTGTEIYEQYF.

V gene TRBV19 combines with J gene TRBJ2-3, with 11 bases matching TRBD2. V shed 6 bases, J shed 0 bases, and the junction held 8 bases outside the gene matches. The CDR3 is 17 amino acids. Looked up from germline, CDR1 is LNHDA and CDR2 is SQIVND (reference sequence). The CDR3 bases are TGTGCCAGTAGCCCGGGACTAGCGGCAGTTAGCACAGATACGCAGTATTTT. Translated, it gives CASSPGLAAVSTDTQYF.

V usage is TRBV5-1 and J usage is TRBJ2-7, with 8 nucleotides matching TRBD2. Germline CDR1 SGHRS, CDR2 YFSETQ. CDR3 size: 14 residues. V lost 5 bases, J lost 2 bases, and 6 bases stayed unmatched. In DNA form, the CDR3 reads TGCGCCAGCAGAAAAACTAGCGGAGCCTACGAGCAGTACTTC. Translated: CASRKTSGAYEQYF.

V usage is TRBV30 and J usage is TRBJ1-2, with D hard to call. The length of the CDR3 is 13 residues. CDR1 is GTSNPN and CDR2 is SVGIG in the germline V gene (reference sequence). Trimming cost V 4 bases and J 2 bases, with 11 bases left between them. Written as DNA, the CDR3 is TGTGCCTGGACGGTGGGCAGCAACTATGGCTACACCTTC. This translates into CAWTVGSNYGYTF.

The V call is TRBV10-1, the J call TRBJ2-3; D possibly corresponds to TRBD2 (5 bases). Looked up from germline, CDR1 is WNHNN and CDR2 is SYGVQD (reference sequence). The CDR3 is 14 residues long. V shed 3 bases and J shed 6 bases, with 13 bases lying between them. DNA of the CDR3: TGCGCCAGCAGTGATTCAGGCCCGGGGGATACGCAGTATTTT. It yields the protein CASSDSGPGDTQYF.

The chain employs TRBV27 and TRBJ1-2, with 8 bases matching TRBD1. This CDR3 comprises 14 residues. The V gene end was trimmed by 6 bases and the J gene end by 6 bases; junction bases not matched to a gene: 9. Germline CDR1 and CDR2: MNHEY and SMNVEV (reference sequence). Written as DNA, the CDR3 is TGTGCCAGCAGCGACAGGGGTGAGGGGAATGGCTACACCTTC. Translated: CASSDRGEGNGYTF.

CDR3 protein: CASRVSSRTFNTEAFF. The CDR3 nucleotides read TGTGCCAGTAGAGTATCTTCCCGGACTTTCAACACTGAAGCTTTCTTT. The rearrangement links TRBV19 to TRBJ1-1, with D unclear. This CDR3 spans 16 amino acids. Looked up from germline, CDR1 is LNHDA and CDR2 is SQIVND (reference sequence). Trimming left V 6 bases short and J 2 bases short, with 19 bases between.